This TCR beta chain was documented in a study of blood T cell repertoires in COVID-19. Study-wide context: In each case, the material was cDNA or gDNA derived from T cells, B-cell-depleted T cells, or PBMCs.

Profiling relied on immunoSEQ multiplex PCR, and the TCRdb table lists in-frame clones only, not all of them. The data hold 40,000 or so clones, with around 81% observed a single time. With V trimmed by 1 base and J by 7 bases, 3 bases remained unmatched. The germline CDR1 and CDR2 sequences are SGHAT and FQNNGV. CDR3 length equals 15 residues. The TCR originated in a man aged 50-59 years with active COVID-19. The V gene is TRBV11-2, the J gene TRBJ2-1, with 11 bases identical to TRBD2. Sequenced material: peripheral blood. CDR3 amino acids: CASSLGSGGGNEQFF. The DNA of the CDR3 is TGTGCCAGCAGCTTAGGTAGCGGGGGGGGTAATGAGCAGTTCTTC.